The source of this TCR beta chain is a study of OX40 agonist ivuxolimab in advanced cancers. TCRdb's table, derived via immunoSEQ multiplex PCR, lists solely in-frame clones and lacks some. This table has approximately 77,000 clones, roughly 92% appearing once. The germline V gene encodes CDR1 LNHDA and CDR2 SQIVND (reference sequence). CDR3 size: 13 residues. V was clipped by 6 bases and J by 3 bases; unmatched bases: 2. This sequence originates from an adult with an advanced solid tumor such as melanoma, head and neck, liver or kidney cancer. Sequenced here: CD4+ or CD8+ T cells sorted from blood, sampled in a trial of the OX40 agonist ivuxolimab. The chain couples TRBV19 to TRBJ1-1; TRBD1 agrees at 9 bases. The CDR3 DNA sequence: TGTGCCAGTAGGGACAGGGGTGACACTGAAGCTTTCTTT. This codes for CASRDRGDTEAFF. Drawing the rest from reference TRBV19 and TRBJ1-1, the complete variable domain is DGGITQSPKYLFRKEGQNVTLSCEQNLNHDAMYWYRQDPGQGLRLIYYSQIVNDFQKGDIAEGYSVSREKKESFPLTVTSAQKNPTAFYLCASRDRGDTEAFFGQGTRLTVV.